This TCR beta chain was obtained from a study of T cells in Graves' hyperthyroidism and ophthalmopathy. There were TCR beta CDR3 regions amplified from RNA transcripts. RT-PCR in the first round (using the HTBI primer set) targeted the TCR CDR3. TCRdb re-analysed the multiplex PCR reads in MiXCR, keeping a single row per CDR3 protein. Among approximately 720,000 distinct CDR3 sequences, around 19% were seen once, and the ten largest hold roughly a sixth. The V and J ends lost 4 bases and 7 bases respectively, with 16 bases between them. This CDR3 is 15 amino acids long. Patients were excluded because of uncontrolled infection, other autoimmune disease, pregnancy or lactation. Diagnostic decisions used clinical symptoms, serum thyroxine and TRAb, thyroid ultrasound and orbital computed tomography. When hyperthyroidism was first diagnosed, the blood sample was taken, preceding any ophthalmopathy symptoms.

This clonotype was detected a few times. Input material: blood. The chain carries TRBV12-3 or TRBV12-4 and TRBJ1-4; no clear D. The receptor was isolated from a woman in her 50s with Graves' hyperthyroidism that later progressed to Graves' ophthalmopathy. The CDR3 sequence is CASSYHWVEVEKLFF. The DNA for the CDR3 is TGTGCCAGCAGTTACCACTGGGTTGAAGTTGAAAAACTGTTTTTT.